This T cell receptor beta chain comes out of a study of T cell changes during pregnancy in multiple sclerosis. V lost 4 bases to trimming and J lost 4 bases, with 17 bases between them. The CDR3 consists of 16 residues. The germline gives CDR1 MDHEN, CDR2 SYDVKM. Assay: immunoSEQ multiplex PCR; the TCRdb copy retains only in-frame clones and omits some. The repertoire holds about 53,000 clones, with roughly 91% as singletons. This chain connects TRBV28 to TRBJ1-5, with D perhaps matching TRBD1 (6 bases). This specimen consisted of CD4+ T cells from peripheral blood mononuclear cells, obtained in the third trimester of pregnancy. This receptor was obtained from a female donor with multiple sclerosis, enrolled in a pregnancy study. CDR3 sequence: CASSSGRQASNQPQHF. DNA for the CDR3: TGTGCCAGCAGTTCGGGGCGACAGGCCTCGAATCAGCCCCAGCATTTT.